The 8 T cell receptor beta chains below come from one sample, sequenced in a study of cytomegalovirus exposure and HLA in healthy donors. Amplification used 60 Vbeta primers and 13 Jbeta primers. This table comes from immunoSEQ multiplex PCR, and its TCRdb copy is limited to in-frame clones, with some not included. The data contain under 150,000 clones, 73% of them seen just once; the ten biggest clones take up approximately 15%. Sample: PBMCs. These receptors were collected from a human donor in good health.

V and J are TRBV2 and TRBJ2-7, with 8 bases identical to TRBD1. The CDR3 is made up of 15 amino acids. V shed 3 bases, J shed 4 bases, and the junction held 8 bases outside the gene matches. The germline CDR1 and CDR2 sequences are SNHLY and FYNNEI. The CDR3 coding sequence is TGTGCCAGCAGTGATCAGGGGGCGCGGTTTTACGAGCAGTACTTC. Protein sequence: CASSDQGARFYEQYF.

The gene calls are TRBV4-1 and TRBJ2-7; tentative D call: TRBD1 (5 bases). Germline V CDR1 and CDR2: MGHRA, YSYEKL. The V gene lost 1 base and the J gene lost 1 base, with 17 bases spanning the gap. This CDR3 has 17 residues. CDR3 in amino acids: CASSQALRRTSSYEQYF. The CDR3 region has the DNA TGCGCCAGCAGCCAAGCACTACGTAGGACATCTTCCTACGAGCAGTACTTC.

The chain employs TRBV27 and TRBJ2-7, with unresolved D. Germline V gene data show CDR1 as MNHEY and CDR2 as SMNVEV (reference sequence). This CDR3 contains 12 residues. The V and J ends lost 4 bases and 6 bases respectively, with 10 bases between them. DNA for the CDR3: TGTGCCAGCAGTTCAGGCAATCTCGAGCAGTACTTC. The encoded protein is CASSSGNLEQYF.

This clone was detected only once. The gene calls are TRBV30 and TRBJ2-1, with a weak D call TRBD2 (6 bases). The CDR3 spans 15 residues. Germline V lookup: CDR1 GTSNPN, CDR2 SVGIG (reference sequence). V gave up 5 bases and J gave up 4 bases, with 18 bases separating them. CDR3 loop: CAWGTGGGIYNEQFF. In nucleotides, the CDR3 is TGTGCCTGGGGGACTGGGGGAGGCATATACAATGAGCAGTTCTTC.

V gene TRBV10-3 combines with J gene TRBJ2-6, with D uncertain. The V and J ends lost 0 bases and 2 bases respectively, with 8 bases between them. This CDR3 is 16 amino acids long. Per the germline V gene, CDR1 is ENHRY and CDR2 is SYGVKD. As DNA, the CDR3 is TGTGCCATCAGTGAGTCCGGCAGGACTGGGGCCAACGTCCTGACTTTC. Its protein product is CAISESGRTGANVLTF.

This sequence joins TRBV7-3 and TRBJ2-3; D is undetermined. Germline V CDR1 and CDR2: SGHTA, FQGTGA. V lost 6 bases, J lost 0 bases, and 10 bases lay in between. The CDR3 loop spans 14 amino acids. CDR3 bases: TGTGCCAGCAGTCCAGAATTTAGCACAGATACGCAGTATTTT. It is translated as CASSPEFSTDTQYF. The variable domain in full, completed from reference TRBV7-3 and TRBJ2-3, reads GAGVSQTPSNKVTEKGKYVELRCDPISGHTALYWYRQSLGQGPEFLIYFQGTGAADDSGLPNDRFFAVRPEGSVSTLKIQRTERGDSAVYLCASSPEFSTDTQYFGPGTRLTVL.

CDR3 in DNA: TGTGCCAGCCGAGGGAGGGGTTCCTACGAGCAGTACTTC. Protein sequence: CASRGRGSYEQYF. The chain employs TRBV11-3 and TRBJ2-7, with 7 bases fitting TRBD2. Germline-derived CDR1 and CDR2 are SGHNT and YENEEA. This CDR3 comprises 13 residues. The trim removed 8 bases at V and 1 base at J, leaving 5 bases unmatched.

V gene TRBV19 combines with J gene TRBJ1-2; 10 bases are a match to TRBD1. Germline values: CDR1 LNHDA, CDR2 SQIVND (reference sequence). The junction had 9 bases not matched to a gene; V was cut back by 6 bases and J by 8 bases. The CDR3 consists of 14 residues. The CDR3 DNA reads TGTGCCAGTAGAACGGGACAGGGGTTTGGGGGCTACACCTTC. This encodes CASRTGQGFGGYTF.